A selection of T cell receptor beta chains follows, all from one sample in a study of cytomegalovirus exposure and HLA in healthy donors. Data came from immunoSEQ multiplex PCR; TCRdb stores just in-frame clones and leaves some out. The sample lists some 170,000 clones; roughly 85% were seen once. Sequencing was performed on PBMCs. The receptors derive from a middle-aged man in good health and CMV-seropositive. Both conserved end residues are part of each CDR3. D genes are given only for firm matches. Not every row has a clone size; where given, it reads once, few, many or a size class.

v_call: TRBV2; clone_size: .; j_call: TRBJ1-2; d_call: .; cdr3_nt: TGTGCCAGCAACCCCGGACAATTCGGCTACACCTTC; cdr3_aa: CASNPGQFGYTF
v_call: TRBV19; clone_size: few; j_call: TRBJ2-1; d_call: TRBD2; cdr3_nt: TGTGCCAGTAAGACGGGAGGGTCCTACAATGAGCAGTTCTTC; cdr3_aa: CASKTGGSYNEQFF
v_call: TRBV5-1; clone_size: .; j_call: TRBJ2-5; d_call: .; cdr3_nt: TGCGCCAGCAGCTTAAGGCCCGGGGGAGAGACCCAGTACTTC; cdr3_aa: CASSLRPGGETQYF
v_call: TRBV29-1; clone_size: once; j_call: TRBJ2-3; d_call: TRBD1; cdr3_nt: TGCAGCGTTGAAAAGGGGGCGGGTCCAGATACGCAGTATTTT; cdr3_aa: CSVEKGAGPDTQYF
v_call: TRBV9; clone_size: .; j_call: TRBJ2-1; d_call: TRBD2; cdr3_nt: TGTGCCAGCAGCGGTAGCGGGGTGTCCTACAATGAGCAGTTCTTC; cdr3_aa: CASSGSGVSYNEQFF
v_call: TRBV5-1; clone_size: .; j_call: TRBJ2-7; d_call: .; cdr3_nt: TGCGCCAGCAGCCCCGGGACATACTACGAGCAGTACTTC; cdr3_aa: CASSPGTYYEQYF
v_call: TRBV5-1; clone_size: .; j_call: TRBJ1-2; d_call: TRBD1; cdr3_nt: TGCGCCAGCAGGCACACCGGGACAGGGTCGATATTCGCTGGCTACACCTTC; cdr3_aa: CASRHTGTGSIFAGYTF
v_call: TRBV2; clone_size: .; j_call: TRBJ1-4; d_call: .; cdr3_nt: TGTGCCAGCAGCCCGAATGAAGGAGGCGTCGTTGAAAAACTGTTTTTT; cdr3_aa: CASSPNEGGVVEKLFF
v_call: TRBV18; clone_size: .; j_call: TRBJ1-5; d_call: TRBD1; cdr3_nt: TGTGCCAGCTCACAGGGACAGGGGGCGAATCAGCCCCAGCATTTT; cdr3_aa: CASSQGQGANQPQHF
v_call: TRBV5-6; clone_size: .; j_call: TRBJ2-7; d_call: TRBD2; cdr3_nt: TGTGCCAGCAGCTTGGCTAGCGGGAGTAATGAGCAGTACTTC; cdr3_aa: CASSLASGSNEQYF
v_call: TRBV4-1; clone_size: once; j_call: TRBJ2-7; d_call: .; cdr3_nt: TGCGCCAGCAGCCACTCCAATAAGGGGGAGCAGTACTTC; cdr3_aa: CASSHSNKGEQYF
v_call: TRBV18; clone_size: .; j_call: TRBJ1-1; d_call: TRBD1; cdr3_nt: TGTGCCAGCTCACCAAGGACAGGAGGGAACACTGAAGCTTTCTTT; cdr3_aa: CASSPRTGGNTEAFF
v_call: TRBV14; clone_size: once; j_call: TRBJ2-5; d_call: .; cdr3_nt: TGTGCCAGCAGCCTCAGGGTAAAGGAGACCCAGTACTTC; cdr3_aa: CASSLRVKETQYF
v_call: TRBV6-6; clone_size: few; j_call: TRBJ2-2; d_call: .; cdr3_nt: TGTGCCAGCATCACCAGGAACACCGGGGAGCTGTTTTTT; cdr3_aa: CASITRNTGELFF
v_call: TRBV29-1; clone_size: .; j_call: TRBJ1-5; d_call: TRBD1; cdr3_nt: TGCAGCGTTGGCGGGACAGGGGGCCAGCCCCAGCATTTT; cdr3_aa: CSVGGTGGQPQHF
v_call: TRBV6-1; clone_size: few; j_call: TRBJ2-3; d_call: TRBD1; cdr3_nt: TGTGCCAGCAGGCCACAGGGGACGGGCACAGATACGCAGTATTTT; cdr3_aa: CASRPQGTGTDTQYF
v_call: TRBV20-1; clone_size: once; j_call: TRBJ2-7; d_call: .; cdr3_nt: TGCAGTGCTAGCAGGGCCTACGAGCAGTACTTC; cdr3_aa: CSASRAYEQYF
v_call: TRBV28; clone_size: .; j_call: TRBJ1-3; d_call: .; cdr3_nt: TGTGCCAGCAGTGAAGGGGTGGAGAACACCATATATTTT; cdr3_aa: CASSEGVENTIYF
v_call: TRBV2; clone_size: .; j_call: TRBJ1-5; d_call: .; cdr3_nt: TGTGCCAGCAGACTCAAGACATCAGGTTATCAGCCCCAGCATTTT; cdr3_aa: CASRLKTSGYQPQHF
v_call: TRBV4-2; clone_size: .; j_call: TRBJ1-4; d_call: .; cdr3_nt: TGTGCCAGCAGCCAGGGGGCGTTGGATGAAAAACTGTTTTTT; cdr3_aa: CASSQGALDEKLFF
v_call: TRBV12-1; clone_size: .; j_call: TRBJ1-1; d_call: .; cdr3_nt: TGTGCCAGCAGCTTTACCTCCAGGGGGAAAGCTTTCTTT; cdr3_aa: CASSFTSRGKAFF